Shown below are 10 T cell receptor beta chains from a single sample sequenced in a study of blood T cells in healthy people across ages. Then a second PCR, running about 7 to 11 cycles, was carried out with a sample-barcoded 5' primer and a J-beta primer mix. MiXCR, run by TCRdb on the 5' RACE reads, gives a single entry per CDR3 protein. The sample has around 1,900,000 distinct CDR3 sequences, roughly two fifths seen once. The sample comprised blood. These receptors all stem from a human donor in good health.

The rearrangement joins TRBV3-1 to TRBJ1-4, with TRBD1 identical over 8 bases. Germline assignment: CDR1 LGHDT and CDR2 YNNKEL (reference sequence). V trimming: 3 bases; J trimming: 11 bases; junction bases outside the gene matches: 11. The CDR3 runs to 15 residues. DNA of the CDR3: TGTGCCAGCAGCCAGGAGGGACAGGTGGCATTGAAACTGTTTTTT. Its translation: CASSQEGQVALKLFF. The variable domain in full, with the rest retrieved from reference TRBV3-1 and TRBJ1-4, is DTAVSQTPKYLVTQMGNDKSIKCEQNLGHDTMYWYKQDSKKFLKIMFSYNNKELIINETVPNRFSPKSPDKAHLNLHINSLELGDSAVYFCASSQEGQVALKLFFGSGTQLSVL.

The rearrangement uses TRBV10-3 and TRBJ1-5; no clear D. This CDR3 comprises 14 residues. The germline V gene has CDR1 ENHRY and CDR2 SYGVKD. The V end lost 9 bases, the J end lost 0 bases, and 12 bases lay between the germline ends. This CDR3 reads CAISQIDSNQPQHF. CDR3 sequence (DNA): TGTGCCATATCCCAGATAGATAGCAATCAGCCCCAGCATTTT.

Only a few counts were recorded for this clonotype. The chain joins TRBV9 to TRBJ2-1; the match to TRBD2 covers 10 bases. There are 18 residues in the CDR3. The ends lost 4 bases at V and 3 bases at J; junction bases unmatched: 13. Per the germline V gene, CDR1 is SGDLS and CDR2 is YYNGEE. The CDR3 loop reads CASSPSGGGTRLYNEQFF. The CDR3 nucleotides read TGTGCCAGCAGCCCGAGCGGGGGGGGGACTCGACTCTACAATGAGCAGTTCTTC.

The gene calls are TRBV2 and TRBJ2-5; 14 nucleotides align to TRBD2. Germline V lookup: CDR1 SNHLY, CDR2 FYNNEI. The V gene end was trimmed by 6 bases and the J gene end by 1 base; junction bases not matched to a gene: 10. CDR3 length equals 18 residues. This chain's CDR3 is CASRPGLAGGQLQETQYF. In DNA, the CDR3 is TGTGCCAGCAGACCCGGACTAGCGGGGGGTCAACTCCAAGAGACCCAGTACTTC. Together with reference TRBV2 and TRBJ2-5, the CDR3 gives the full variable domain: EPEVTQTPSHQVTQMGQEVILRCVPISNHLYFYWYRQILGQKVEFLVSFYNNEISEKSEIFDDQFSVERPDGSNFTLKIRSTKLEDSAMYFCASRPGLAGGQLQETQYFGPGTRLLVL.

V is TRBV12-3 or TRBV12-4 and J is TRBJ2-3; D possibly corresponds to TRBD2 (6 bases). V dropped 8 bases and J dropped 10 bases, with 16 bases sitting between them. This CDR3 is built from 12 residues. CDR3: CASGGVSDAQYF. For the CDR3, the DNA is TGTGCCAGCGGCGGGGTTTCGGATGCGCAGTATTTT.

This chain uses TRBV20-1 with TRBJ1-1, with D possibly being TRBD1 (5 bases). Per the germline V gene, CDR1 is DFQATT and CDR2 is SNEGSKA (reference sequence). V was trimmed by 0 bases and J by 4 bases, leaving 12 bases between them. This CDR3 is built from 14 residues. The CDR3 nucleotides read TGCAGTGCTAGAGACCAGGGAGTTAGCACTGAAGCTTTCTTT. Encoded protein: CSARDQGVSTEAFF.

A few counts support this clonotype. The rearrangement links TRBV4-3 to TRBJ2-7; D gene ambiguous. Germline V lookup: CDR1 LGHNA, CDR2 YSLEER. Trimming shortened V by 1 base and J by 1 base, and 11 bases separated the two germline ends. This CDR3 has 15 residues. This chain's CDR3 is CASSQGAGFSYEQYF. The DNA for the CDR3 is TGCGCCAGCAGCCAAGGCGCTGGATTTTCCTACGAGCAGTACTTC.

The chain joins TRBV5-6 to TRBJ2-7; D is possibly TRBD1 (6 bases). Near its end, the DNA agrees better with TRBJ2-5, so the J call may be wrong. Germline V CDR1 and CDR2: SGHDT, YYEEEE. The CDR3 consists of 16 residues. The CDR3 nucleotides read TGTGCCAGCAGCTGGGGGCCGACAGGCCCCCAAGAGACCCAGTACTTC. Translation gives CASSWGPTGPQETQYF.

This clonotype appeared a few times. The junction departs from germline at one end; a sequencing error may be responsible. The V and J genes are TRBV5-1 and TRBJ2-3; 9 bases fit TRBD1. Germline CDR1 SGHRS, CDR2 YFSETQ. The CDR3 runs 18 residues. The CDR3 nucleotides read TGTGCCAGCAGCCCCCGGCCTGGGACAGGGAAAACCACAGATACGCAGTATTTT. It is translated as CASSPRPGTGKTTDTQYF.

Concerning this clonotype itself: The junction shows a germline mismatch at one end, possibly a read error. The V and J genes are TRBV29-1 and TRBJ2-7, with a tentative D call TRBD2 (6 bases). Germline V gene sequence: CDR1 SQVTM, CDR2 ANQGSEA. CDR3 size: 13 residues. The CDR3 DNA is TGCAGCGTTGAGGACTATAGCTCCTACGCGCAGTACTTC. Protein product: CSVEDYSSYAQYF.